This is a list of T cell receptor beta chains from one sample in a study of blood T cells in healthy people across ages. TCRdb passed the 5' RACE reads through MiXCR, listing each CDR3 protein once. The sample lists hundreds of thousands of distinct CDR3 sequences; 35% to 45% were seen once. Sequences were obtained from blood. Receptor source: a woman aged 60-75 years in good health. CDR3s include the opening cysteine and the closing phenylalanine or tryptophan.

v_gene,j_gene,CDR3aa
TRBV4-1,TRBJ2-3,CASSYERFTDTQYF
TRBV10-3,TRBJ1-5,CAISEGLGNQPRHF
TRBV20-1,TRBJ1-5,CSARGPNRGSNQPQHF
TRBV7-9,TRBJ2-3,CASSTGVRTDTQYF
TRBV25-1,TRBJ1-2,CASSEFGTDLYGYTF
TRBV20-1,TRBJ2-5,CSAREGQGRESQYF
TRBV5-1,TRBJ2-7,CASSPIAGGPYEQCF
TRBV7-3,TRBJ2-3,CASGGMGGSTDTQYF
TRBV11-2,TRBJ2-1,CASSLEAGGLNEQFF
TRBV27,TRBJ1-5,CASSRQGRDNQPQHF
TRBV6-1,TRBJ2-5,CASRDRGAQETQYF
TRBV29-1,TRBJ2-7,CSVTPRGQGMLEQYF
TRBV7-2,TRBJ1-4,CASSIDRGEKLFF
TRBV6-6,TRBJ2-7,CASRLTSGSSYEQYF
TRBV7-2,TRBJ2-7,CASSLELAAYEQYF
TRBV20-1,TRBJ2-7,CSAPSLAGEYEQYF
TRBV28,TRBJ1-1,CASSLGYSPRRGAFF
TRBV7-2,TRBJ2-5,CASSFGLEVNVQYF
TRBV18,TRBJ2-1,CASSPISGSYNEQFF
TRBV12-5,TRBJ2-3,CASGLGLADTYTDTQYF
TRBV6-6,TRBJ2-1,CASSYPGTASDEQFF
TRBV6-5,TRBJ2-7,CASSSPGQGQYF
TRBV20-1,-,CSASLRAGDVSYEQYF
TRBV4-2,TRBJ2-7,CASSQGELYEQYF
TRBV10-3,TRBJ2-7,CAISEGAREQYF
TRBV7-6,TRBJ1-2,CASSLGISGSYGYTF
TRBV2,TRBJ1-6,CASSEGTYSPLHF
TRBV5-4,TRBJ2-1,CASSLVYEGGSEQFF
TRBV5-1,-,CASSPTRGEMVEQYF
TRBV27,TRBJ1-2,CASSSDRGGRGYGYTF
TRBV28,TRBJ1-1,CASSVSQGDTEAFF
TRBV18,TRBJ2-3,CASSPRQGAYTQYF
TRBV5-1,TRBJ1-5,CASSLAEAGGGQPQHF
TRBV9,TRBJ1-2,CASSVDPSTYGYTF
TRBV21-1,TRBJ2-2,CASTRRTSGRGPPNTGELFF
TRBV7-9,TRBJ2-5,CASSPYRDTGEGQETQYF
TRBV12-3/TRBV12-4,TRBJ1-2,CASSWMEHYGYTF
TRBV7-9,TRBJ1-2,CASSSTGTLYGYTF
TRBV18,TRBJ2-1,CASSPGTSGRANFNGQFF
TRBV20-1,TRBJ2-3,CSFRTGDTQYF
TRBV9,TRBJ2-3,CASSVAASGSTDTQYF
TRBV29-1,-,CSVEVPRGVRDEQYF
TRBV12-3/TRBV12-4,TRBJ2-1,CASILYTNERFF
TRBV20-1,-,CSASSSGAYNEQYF
TRBV12-3/TRBV12-4,TRBJ2-3,CASSRRAGADTQYF